Each of the 23 T cell receptor beta chains below was sequenced from the same sample in a study of blood T cell repertoires in COVID-19. Using immunoSEQ multiplex PCR, the repertoire was profiled, and TCRdb retains in-frame clones only, with some absent. The table records 60,000 to 70,000 clones, more than 85% of them present only once. The sequenced material came from peripheral blood. These TCRs come from a human donor with active COVID-19. The donor label of this sample is uncertain.

The chain combines TRBV25-1 with TRBJ2-3; 8 positions agree with TRBD1. Looked up from germline, CDR1 is MGHDK and CDR2 is SYGVNS. CDR3 length: 14 residues. Unmatched junction bases numbered 5, after V lost 4 bases and J lost 5 bases. Here the CDR3 reads CASSAPTGVDTQYF. The CDR3 DNA is TGTGCCAGCAGTGCCCCGACAGGGGTAGATACGCAGTATTTT.

The chain carries TRBV27 and TRBJ2-2; the D gene is possibly TRBD1 (6 bases). This CDR3 has 13 amino acids. Looked up from germline, CDR1 is MNHEY and CDR2 is SMNVEV (reference sequence). The V gene lost 8 bases and the J gene lost 7 bases, with 14 bases spanning the gap. CDR3 bases: TGTGCCAGCTTCAACAGGGCTGGCGGGGAGCTGTTTTTT. It specifies CASFNRAGGELFF.

This chain links TRBV10-3 with TRBJ2-5; 10 nucleotides match TRBD2. V shed 3 bases and J 5 bases; nucleotides not matched to a gene: 9. Germline V gives CDR1 ENHRY, CDR2 SYGVKD. This CDR3 has 16 residues. The CDR3 region is CAISDSSGSGRETQYF. The CDR3 DNA sequence: TGTGCCATCAGTGATTCTAGCGGGAGTGGTCGGGAGACCCAGTACTTC.

The chain joins TRBV3-1 (or the pseudogene TRBV3-2) to TRBJ2-7, with unresolved D. Trimming removed 2 bases from V and 2 bases from J, with 4 bases in between. The CDR3 runs 12 residues. CDR1 LGHDT and CDR2 YNNKEL come from the germline V gene (reference sequence). The CDR3 spells CASSQQTYEQYF. The CDR3 DNA reads TGTGCCAGCAGCCAACAGACCTACGAGCAGTACTTC.

The chain recombines TRBV19 with TRBJ2-1, with 7 bases identical to TRBD2. The CDR3 sequence is 13 residues long. Germline V gene lookup returns CDR1 LNHDA and CDR2 SQIVND (reference sequence). The V gene end was trimmed by 5 bases and the J gene end by 5 bases; junction bases not matched to a gene: 3. The CDR3 bases are TGTGCCAGTAGTGGGGCGGGAGACAATGAGCAGTTCTTC. Translating it yields CASSGAGDNEQFF.

This chain joins TRBV4-3 and TRBJ2-7; D perhaps matches TRBD1 (6 bases). The V gene's germline CDR1 is LGHNA and CDR2 YSLEER. Between the trimmed V and J ends, which lost 3 bases and 5 bases, there was a span of 20 bases. The CDR3 is 16 amino acids. The CDR3 coding sequence is TGCGCCAGCAGCCAGGGTCAGGGGCTCCTCCTGCACGAGCAGTACTTC. It encodes CASSQGQGLLLHEQYF.

The chain employs TRBV28 and TRBJ1-2; D may be TRBD1 (6 bases). Germline CDR1 MDHEN, CDR2 SYDVKM. V was trimmed by 6 bases and J by 0 bases, leaving 14 bases between them. CDR3 length: 15 residues. The CDR3 bases are TGTGCCAGCAGGGGCCAGGGGCCCGCTAACTATGGCTACACCTTC. Translated: CASRGQGPANYGYTF.

This chain uses TRBV28 with TRBJ2-7; the match to TRBD1 covers 9 bases. J lost 4 bases, V lost 8 bases, and 3 bases had no gene match. This CDR3 is built from 12 residues. CDR1 and CDR2 from the germline V gene are MDHEN and SYDVKM. The CDR3 sequence: CASGTGLYEQYF. CDR3 in DNA: TGTGCCAGCGGGACAGGGCTATACGAGCAGTACTTC.

The chain recombines TRBV12-3 or TRBV12-4 with TRBJ1-1; D is possibly TRBD1 (5 bases). Trimming left V 6 bases short and J 5 bases short, with 13 bases between. CDR3 length: 13 amino acids. The CDR3 nucleotides read TGTGCCAGCAGCCGGGGGGGGGTTACTGAAGCTTTCTTT. It encodes CASSRGGVTEAFF.

DNA for the CDR3: TGTGCCAGTAGTAACACGGACAGGGAATTCGGCCTGAACACTGAAGCTTTCTTT. It translates to CASSNTDREFGLNTEAFF. The chain has TRBV19 and TRBJ1-1; 8 bases agree with TRBD1. CDR3 size: 18 residues. Germline V gene sequence: CDR1 LNHDA, CDR2 SQIVND (reference sequence). V lost 4 bases, J lost 0 bases, and 13 bases stayed unmatched.

The gene calls are TRBV28 and TRBJ1-2; possible D gene TRBD1, 6 bases. The length of the CDR3 is 15 residues. The V gene lost 5 bases and the J gene lost 4 bases, with 17 bases spanning the gap. Germline loops: CDR1 MDHEN, CDR2 SYDVKM. CDR3 loop: CASSPGTYPVYGYTF. CDR3 DNA: TGTGCCAGCAGTCCCGGGACATACCCGGTCTATGGCTACACCTTC.

The rearrangement links TRBV2 to TRBJ2-1; a possible D gene is TRBD2 (6 bases). V dropped 4 bases and J dropped 2 bases, with 12 bases sitting between them. The germline gives CDR1 SNHLY, CDR2 FYNNEI. This CDR3 has 15 residues. The DNA for the CDR3 is TGTGCCAGCAGTGCGGAGGGAGTCACCTACAATGAGCAGTTCTTC. Its protein is CASSAEGVTYNEQFF.

The chain recombines TRBV4-3 with TRBJ2-5, with 8 bases fitting TRBD1. Trimming at V came to 1 base and at J to 4 bases, leaving 5 bases not matched to a gene. This CDR3 region has 15 residues. From germline, CDR1 is LGHNA and CDR2 YSLEER. The CDR3 spells CASSQGQGKAETQYF. The DNA of the CDR3 is TGCGCCAGCAGCCAAGGACAGGGGAAGGCAGAGACCCAGTACTTC.

The rearrangement uses TRBV28 and TRBJ2-3, with 10 bases lining up with TRBD1. Germline V gene data show CDR1 as MDHEN and CDR2 as SYDVKM. Germline trimming cut 3 bases from V and 7 bases from J; bases unmatched to any gene: 7. The CDR3 is made up of 15 amino acids. The CDR3 DNA is TGTGCCAGCAGTTTCCCCGACAGGGGGCGGCATACGCAGTATTTT. Its translation is CASSFPDRGRHTQYF.

CDR3 residues: CASSHSEGALYGYTF. CDR3 coding DNA: TGTGCCAGCTCACACTCTGAGGGGGCCCTCTATGGCTACACCTTC. The chain combines TRBV18 with TRBJ1-2, with 7 bases fitting TRBD1. J lost 4 bases, V lost 4 bases, and 9 bases had no gene match. The CDR3 has 15 amino acids. The V gene's germline CDR1 is KGHSH and CDR2 LQKENI.

This clone was observed once. The CDR3 DNA reads as TGTGCCAGCAGCGCAACGGGACAGCTCCTGGAGCAGTACTTC. The encoded protein is CASSATGQLLEQYF. The J gene is TRBJ2-7, the V gene TRBV11-1, with 7 bases lining up with TRBD1. The CDR3 consists of 14 residues. Germline loops: CDR1 SGHAT, CDR2 FQDESV (reference sequence). Unmatched junction bases numbered 11, after V lost 5 bases and J lost 7 bases.

This clone was seen a handful of times. The chain couples TRBV30 to TRBJ2-5; D gene ambiguous. Trimming left V 4 bases short and J 7 bases short, with 16 bases between. Germline V gene data show CDR1 as GTSNPN and CDR2 as SVGIG (reference sequence). The CDR3 runs to 13 residues. The CDR3 coding sequence is TGTGCCTGGACTGTAACTACGCGAGGGACCCAGTACTTC. It encodes CAWTVTTRGTQYF.

This clone has just one count. The chain couples TRBV28 to TRBJ2-3, with 8 bases that match TRBD2. The CDR3 spans 16 residues. Germline V gene data show CDR1 as MDHEN and CDR2 as SYDVKM. Germline trimming cut 5 bases from V and 4 bases from J; bases unmatched to any gene: 11. CDR3 protein: CASSPQGLGPADTQYF. The CDR3 region has the DNA TGTGCCAGCAGTCCCCAGGGACTAGGTCCCGCAGATACGCAGTATTTT.

This clone was observed once. V usage is TRBV18 and J usage is TRBJ1-2, with unresolved D. Germline CDR1 and CDR2: KGHSH and LQKENI. The V gene lost 5 bases and the J gene lost 4 bases, with 14 bases spanning the gap. This CDR3 is 14 amino acids long. The CDR3 loop reads CASSGDVVPYGYTF. The CDR3 DNA reads TGTGCCAGCTCAGGAGACGTCGTCCCCTATGGCTACACCTTC.

This chain uses TRBV9 with TRBJ1-1, with 9 bases lining up with TRBD1. The CDR3 covers 17 residues. After removal of 2 bases from V and 3 bases from J, the junction contained 11 bases not matched to a gene. Germline values: CDR1 SGDLS, CDR2 YYNGEE. CDR3: CASSVAGDRGKDTEAFF. In DNA form, the CDR3 reads TGTGCCAGCAGCGTGGCGGGAGACAGGGGGAAGGACACTGAAGCTTTCTTT.

This chain links TRBV12-3 or TRBV12-4 with TRBJ2-7; TRBD1 is a possible D gene (5 bases). The CDR3 has 11 residues. The V and J ends lost 5 bases and 4 bases respectively, with 6 bases between them. CDR3 nucleotide sequence: TGTGCCAGCAGTCAGGGTTACGAGCAGTACTTC. It yields the protein CASSQGYEQYF.

V and J are TRBV5-6 and TRBJ1-6, with unresolved D. This CDR3 is 16 amino acids long. The V and J ends lost 3 bases and 4 bases respectively, with 14 bases between them. Germline CDR1 reads SGHDT; CDR2 reads YYEEEE. CDR3 protein: CASSSTLAQYNSPLHF. DNA of the CDR3: TGTGCCAGCAGCTCGACCTTAGCCCAATATAATTCACCCCTCCACTTT. The full variable domain, with the rest looked up from reference TRBV5-6 and TRBJ1-6, is DAGVTQSPTHLIKTRGQQVTLRCSPKSGHDTVSWYQQALGQGPQFIFQYYEEEERQRGNFPDRFSGHQFPNYSSELNVNALLLGDSALYLCASSSTLAQYNSPLHFGNGTRLTVT.

As to this clone: Other DNA sequences from this sample encode an identical CDR3 as well. This chain connects TRBV6-2 or TRBV6-3 to TRBJ1-1; no definite D call. Germline lookup yields CDR1 MNHEY and CDR2 SVGEGT. Trimming took off 2 bases at V and 0 bases at J, with 13 bases between the two ends. CDR3 length: 16 amino acids. For the CDR3, the DNA is TGTGCCAGCAGTTACACCCGGACGGGAATGAACACTGAAGCTTTCTTT. The encoded protein is CASSYTRTGMNTEAFF.